This entry is about one T cell receptor beta chain. TCRdb's copy holds only in-frame clones and misses some; the assay was immunoSEQ multiplex PCR. The sample records more than 120,000 clones, about nine tenths being singletons. The data were obtained in a study of T cell responses to AZD1222 COVID-19 vaccine. With 0 bases removed from V and 5 bases from J, the gap between germline ends came to 11 bases. The germline CDR1 and CDR2 sequences are SGHDN and FVKESK. The CDR3 runs 16 residues. The chain carries TRBV14 and TRBJ1-6; possible D gene TRBD1, 5 bases. The sequencing used peripheral blood, collected 28 days after the second AZD1222 dose. The source is an adult who received the AZD1222 COVID-19 vaccine. Here the CDR3 DNA reads TGTGCCAGCAGCCAAGACAGGGCGTCGAATAATTCACCCCTCCACTTT. Residues: CASSQDRASNNSPLHF.